The present T cell receptor beta chain was sequenced within a study of OX40 agonist ivuxolimab in advanced cancers. Concerning the study at large: The costimulatory receptor OX40 (CD134) was targeted by ivuxolimab, a fully human IgG2 agonistic monoclonal antibody. The purpose of peripheral TCRbeta sequencing was to test whether ivuxolimab changed TCR sequence diversity and led to clonal T-cell expansion. Partial responses were achieved by three dose-escalation patients, of whom one had hepatocellular carcinoma and two had cutaneous melanoma. Patients were allowed to have had prior anti-PD-1, anti-PD-L1 or anti-CTLA-4 therapy, and around two fifths of the dose-escalation patients had been treated with checkpoint inhibitors. Intravenous ivuxolimab was administered to patients every 2 weeks at six dose levels: 0.01, 0.1, 0.3, 1.5, 3 and 10 mg/kg. Among the approximately 54 dose-escalation patients, 19 had hepatocellular carcinoma, 15 or so melanoma, 9 renal cell carcinoma and 9 head and neck cancer. In the dose-escalation cohort, around four fifths of patients were male, and the mean age was around 60 years with a range of roughly 20 to 85. The monotherapy dose-escalation portion (N ≈ 50 patients) of the phase I ivuxolimab trial is reported in the paper. Summary of the overall study and its limitations: After ivuxolimab, CD8+ T cells had more expanded clones than CD4+ T cells on average. The antigen specificity of the clonally expanded peripheral T cells was not determined. At doses of 0.1 to 3.0 mg/kg, clonal expansion of both CD4+ and CD8+ blood T cells was observed from baseline to week 6. In partial responders in the 0.1-3.0 mg/kg groups, normalized peripheral clonal expansion was found to be among the lowest, especially among CD8+ T cells. Low levels of normalized T-cell clonal expansion were also seen in some nonresponding patients.

A word on this clone: Its antigen specificity is not known. The input lacks base qualities; no much larger clone sits a single base away.

The trial excluded patients who had a history of autoimmune disease or who were on systemic immunosuppression. In every dose cohort, peripheral blood was drawn for TCR sequencing at baseline, cycle 4 day 1, and cycle 7 day 1. Samples were obtained from an open-label, multicenter, first-in-human phase I dose-escalation trial of ivuxolimab. Adults with locally advanced or metastatic melanoma, renal cell, hepatocellular, or head and neck squamous cell carcinoma were enrolled in the trial. CD4+ and CD8+ T cells were sorted separately from peripheral blood before TCR sequencing. To sequence the TCRbeta CDR3 region, genomic DNA was isolated from the sorted cells. TCRbeta CDR3 regions were sequenced using the immunoSEQ Assay. This immuneACCESS table, as held by TCRdb, lists in-frame sequences with V and J called but not all clones. Of the missing ones, under half trace to an unresolved V gene in checked studies; the others have no known cause. Recorded for this sample are under 65,000 clones; 85% to 95% of them occurred a single time. Around 0.4% of the sample goes to the ten largest clones.

In the germline V gene, CDR1 corresponds to MNHNS and CDR2 to SASEGT. The CDR3 contains 15 residues, cysteine and phenylalanine counted. The kept DNA is CDR3 alone, 45 bases in frame from the first base. Deletion took 9 bases off V and 4 bases off J, with a span of 18 bases between the germline ends. Specimen: CD4+ or CD8+ T cells sorted from blood, collected in a trial of the OX40 agonist ivuxolimab. Here the chain combines TRBV6-1 and TRBJ2-2, with no D gene named confidently. This sequence was found in an adult with an advanced solid tumor such as melanoma, head and neck, liver or kidney cancer. The CDR3 sequence is CASSAASVGTGELFF. The DNA reads as follows: TGTGCCAGTTCGGCCGCCTCGGTCGGCACCGGGGAGCTGTTTTTT.